The 18 T cell receptor beta chains below all came from one sample that was sequenced in a study of cytomegalovirus exposure and HLA in healthy donors. Vbeta (60) and Jbeta (13) primers were used in the PCR. Repertoires were generated with immunoSEQ multiplex PCR, while TCRdb's copy carries only in-frame clones and drops some. The sample lists roughly 150,000 clones, roughly 66% occurring once. Material for sequencing was PBMCs. The receptors stem from a woman between 18 and 29 years old in good health and CMV-seronegative.

V is TRBV19 and J is TRBJ1-5; D is uncertain. Trimming shortened V by 5 bases and J by 2 bases, and 10 bases separated the two germline ends. This CDR3 has 14 amino acids. The germline CDR1 and CDR2 sequences are LNHDA and SQIVND (reference sequence). The chain's CDR3 is CASSGLLGNQPQHF. CDR3 nucleotide sequence: TGTGCCAGTAGTGGGCTCTTGGGCAATCAGCCCCAGCATTTT.

This clone was detected a few times. The chain couples TRBV30 to TRBJ2-5; D is unresolved. The germline V gene encodes CDR1 GTSNPN and CDR2 SVGIG (reference sequence). V was clipped by 8 bases and J by 5 bases, with 12 bases between them. The length of the CDR3 is 11 residues. The CDR3 reads CALERGETQYF. The CDR3 bases are TGTGCCCTAGAGAGAGGCGAGACCCAGTACTTC.

This chain joins TRBV21-1 and TRBJ2-7; the table assigns TRBD2, which was not confirmed against the DNA. TRBV21-1 is described as a pseudogene. This CDR3 spans 15 amino acids. The CDR3 sequence: CARPKAGGQTDEQYF. CDR3 nucleotides: TGTGCCAGACCTAAAGCGGGGGGCCAGACCGACGAGCAGTACTTC.

V usage is TRBV27 and J usage is TRBJ1-3; possible D gene TRBD1, 5 bases. V lost 4 bases to trimming and J lost 2 bases, with 9 bases between them. CDR1 is MNHEY, CDR2 SMNVEV, per germline (reference sequence). The CDR3 runs to 14 residues. The CDR3 region has the DNA TGTGCCAGCAGTTGGTCCAGGGCTGGAAACACCATATATTTT. Translation: CASSWSRAGNTIYF.

This sequence joins TRBV28 and TRBJ1-4; 7 bases line up with TRBD1. Trimming took 6 bases from V and 4 from J; bases not matched to a gene: 5. CDR1 and CDR2 from the germline V gene are MDHEN and SYDVKM. The CDR3 totals 14 residues. CDR3 sequence (DNA): TGTGCCAGCAGCTCGGGACAGAGTAATGAAAAACTGTTTTTT. Amino acid sequence: CASSSGQSNEKLFF.

The table lists this clone with a count of one. The chain couples TRBV2 to TRBJ1-1; 9 positions match TRBD1. The CDR3 totals 14 residues. The germline CDR1 and CDR2 sequences are SNHLY and FYNNEI. The ends lost 6 bases at V and 4 bases at J; junction bases unmatched: 6. The CDR3 loop is CASRGDRGSTEAFF. CDR3 DNA sequence: TGTGCCAGCAGGGGCGACAGGGGGAGCACTGAAGCTTTCTTT. Full variable domain (rest looked up from reference TRBV2 and TRBJ1-1): EPEVTQTPSHQVTQMGQEVILRCVPISNHLYFYWYRQILGQKVEFLVSFYNNEISEKSEIFDDQFSVERPDGSNFTLKIRSTKLEDSAMYFCASRGDRGSTEAFFGQGTRLTVV.

This clone showed up just a few times. The V gene is TRBV12-5, the J gene TRBJ1-2; TRBD1 aligns across 7 bases. V shed 3 bases and J 4 bases; nucleotides not matched to a gene: 5. In germline, CDR1 is LGHNT, CDR2 FRNRAP. CDR3 length: 14 amino acids. The CDR3 region has the DNA TGTGCTAGTGGTTTTTGGGACAGTCCCTATGGCTACACCTTC. Translation gives CASGFWDSPYGYTF.

The gene calls are TRBV7-3 and TRBJ2-1; 12 bases are shared with TRBD2. The J segment lost 9 bases and the V segment lost 5 bases, leaving 8 bases of the junction unmatched. The CDR3 contains 15 residues. CDR1 is SGHTA, CDR2 FQGTGA, per germline. In DNA form, the CDR3 reads TGTGCCAGCAGCATTCTAGCGGGGGGGCGGAGTGAGCAGTTCTTC. Protein sequence: CASSILAGGRSEQFF. Full variable domain (rest looked up from reference TRBV7-3 and TRBJ2-1): GAGVSQTPSNKVTEKGKYVELRCDPISGHTALYWYRQSLGQGPEFLIYFQGTGAADDSGLPNDRFFAVRPEGSVSTLKIQRTERGDSAVYLCASSILAGGRSEQFFGPGTRLTVL.

This clone has more than one count but fewer than ten. The chain links TRBV9 to TRBJ2-1; tentatively, D is TRBD2 (5 bases). In germline, CDR1 is SGDLS, CDR2 YYNGEE. Trimming removed 0 bases from V and 5 bases from J, with 9 bases in between. The CDR3 has 14 residues. The CDR3 is CASSVGGLHNEQFF. CDR3 DNA: TGTGCCAGCAGCGTAGGCGGGCTTCACAATGAGCAGTTCTTC.

This clone was observed a few times. The same CDR3 arises from other DNA sequences in this sample as well. The J gene is TRBJ1-5, the V gene TRBV5-1; the D is unclear. CDR3 size: 15 residues. Germline CDR1 reads SGHRS; CDR2 reads YFSETQ. Trimming removed 0 bases at V and 0 bases at J, with 7 bases between. The CDR3 protein is CASSLEGGSNQPQHF. CDR3 DNA: TGCGCCAGCAGCTTGGAGGGAGGTAGCAATCAGCCCCAGCATTTT.

The rearrangement joins TRBV9 to TRBJ2-7; D might be TRBD2 (6 bases). V shed 1 base and J shed 7 bases, with 9 bases lying between them. Germline lookup yields CDR1 SGDLS and CDR2 YYNGEE. The length of the CDR3 is 12 residues. CDR3 residues: CASSVWGGEQYF. The CDR3 DNA reads TGTGCCAGCAGCGTATGGGGAGGAGAGCAGTACTTC.

The rearrangement uses TRBV10-3 and TRBJ1-2, with D possibly being TRBD1 (6 bases). Germline V CDR1 and CDR2: ENHRY, SYGVKD. CDR3 size: 13 residues. The ends were cut back, 3 bases at V and 3 bases at J, with 8 bases in the middle. CDR3 DNA: TGTGCCATCAGTGACAGGGGCTACTATGGCTACACCTTC. Residues: CAISDRGYYGYTF.

This sequence joins TRBV5-1 and TRBJ1-2, with unresolved D. The V end lost 4 bases, the J end lost 6 bases, and 13 bases lay between the germline ends. Germline CDR1 and CDR2: SGHRS and YFSETQ. This CDR3 is built from 13 residues. The CDR3 spells CASSLAAGDGYTF. In DNA form, the CDR3 reads TGCGCCAGCAGCCTGGCGGCGGGAGATGGCTACACCTTC.

The chain is built from TRBV7-2 and TRBJ1-3; 7 positions agree with TRBD1. From germline, CDR1 is SGHTA and CDR2 FQGNSA. The CDR3 runs to 17 residues. J gave up 0 bases and V 2 bases, and 7 bases lay outside the gene matches. CDR3 protein: CASSLLNDRDSGNTIYF. CDR3 sequence (DNA): TGTGCCAGCAGCTTATTAAATGACAGGGACTCTGGAAACACCATATATTTT. The full variable domain, rest sourced from reference TRBV7-2 and TRBJ1-3, is GAGVSQSPSNKVTEKGKDVELRCDPISGHTALYWYRQSLGQGLEFLIYFQGNSAPDKSGLPSDRFSAERTGGSVSTLTIQRTQQEDSAVYLCASSLLNDRDSGNTIYFGEGSWLTVV.

The chain is built from TRBV29-1 and TRBJ2-5; weak D call: TRBD1 (5 bases). This CDR3 contains 14 residues. Trimming shortened V by 4 bases and J by 3 bases, and 15 bases separated the two germline ends. Germline CDR1 is SQVTM and CDR2 is ANQGSEA. The CDR3 here is CSVGPAGMEETQYF. The DNA of the CDR3 is TGCAGCGTTGGGCCTGCAGGGATGGAAGAGACCCAGTACTTC.

The V gene is TRBV4-1, the J gene TRBJ1-1, with D unresolved. CDR1 MGHRA and CDR2 YSYEKL come from the germline V gene. Trimming cost V 1 base and J 4 bases, with 13 bases left between them. CDR3 length: 15 residues. The CDR3 DNA is TGCGCCAGCAGCCAAGGGGTGCTGGGGAGCACTGAAGCTTTCTTT. Its translation: CASSQGVLGSTEAFF.

The rearrangement uses TRBV7-2 and TRBJ2-3; tentative D call: TRBD2 (5 bases). This CDR3 comprises 14 residues. From germline, CDR1 is SGHTA and CDR2 FQGNSA. V lost 6 bases and J 0 bases, leaving 10 bases between the germline ends. The CDR3 loop is CASRRALSTDTQYF. Here the CDR3 DNA reads TGTGCCAGCAGGCGGGCCCTCAGCACAGATACGCAGTATTTT.

This clone was found a few times. V and J are TRBV15 and TRBJ1-1; no clear D gene. The V end lost 0 bases, the J end lost 11 bases, and 19 bases lay between the germline ends. This CDR3 region has 15 residues. Germline loops: CDR1 LNHNV, CDR2 YYDKDF (reference sequence). CDR3 DNA sequence: TGTGCCACCAGCAGAGATGCCAGGCCTCCCCGTGGGGCTTTCTTT. As protein: CATSRDARPPRGAFF. The full variable domain, completed using reference TRBV15 and TRBJ1-1, is DAMVIQNPRYQVTQFGKPVTLSCSQTLNHNVMYWYQQKSSQAPKLLFHYYDKDFNNEADTPDNFQSRRPNTSFCFLDIRSPGLGDTAMYLCATSRDARPPRGAFFGQGTRLTVV.